The rows below give T cell receptor beta chains drawn from one sample of a study of blood T cell repertoires in COVID-19. The assay was immunoSEQ multiplex PCR, and TCRdb's table has in-frame clones only and misses some. Seen here are approximately 400,000 clones, roughly 77% observed once, and the top ten hold about 1.2%. Specimen: peripheral blood. These receptors were obtained from a human donor with acute or convalescent COVID-19. The donor label of this sample is uncertain. CDR3s include the opening cysteine and the closing phenylalanine or tryptophan. Each record gives: V gene, D gene, J gene, clone size, CDR3 DNA, CDR3 protein. A D gene is named only where the DNA matches it firmly. The size of a clone is reported for some rows only, either as once, few or many, or as a class for expanded clones.

V gene: TRBV7-8
D gene: .
J gene: TRBJ2-1
clone size: .
CDR3 DNA: TGTGCCAGCAGCCACCAGGGGAGATCAGTAAATGAGCAGTTCTTC
CDR3 protein: CASSHQGRSVNEQFF

V gene: TRBV27
D gene: TRBD1
J gene: TRBJ1-2
clone size: .
CDR3 DNA: TGTGCCAGCACCACGACAGGGGGCTATGGCTACACCTTC
CDR3 protein: CASTTTGGYGYTF

V gene: TRBV4-2
D gene: .
J gene: TRBJ1-2
clone size: few
CDR3 DNA: TGTGCCAGCAGCCAAGAGAACAGTGCTAACTATGGCTACACCTTC
CDR3 protein: CASSQENSANYGYTF

V gene: TRBV4-2
D gene: TRBD2
J gene: TRBJ2-2
clone size: .
CDR3 DNA: TGTGCCAGCAGCCGAGGGACTAGCGGGAGTAGGGAGCTGTTTTTT
CDR3 protein: CASSRGTSGSRELFF

V gene: TRBV18
D gene: .
J gene: TRBJ1-1
clone size: .
CDR3 DNA: TGTGCCAGCTCACCATGGACTACAGTCGTCGGCACTGAAGCTTTCTTT
CDR3 protein: CASSPWTTVVGTEAFF

V gene: TRBV18
D gene: TRBD1
J gene: TRBJ1-5
clone size: .
CDR3 DNA: TGTGCCAGCTCACCGATTGGGACAGGTAACCAGCCCCAGCATTTT
CDR3 protein: CASSPIGTGNQPQHF

V gene: TRBV18
D gene: TRBD1
J gene: TRBJ2-3
clone size: .
CDR3 DNA: TGTGCCAGCTCACCGGGAAGGGGGCTGGCAGATACGCAGTATTTT
CDR3 protein: CASSPGRGLADTQYF

V gene: TRBV11-2
D gene: TRBD1
J gene: TRBJ2-3
clone size: few
CDR3 DNA: TGTGCCAGCAGCCCTAGACAGGGCCCCAGCACAGATACGCAGTATTTT
CDR3 protein: CASSPRQGPSTDTQYF

V gene: TRBV7-8
D gene: TRBD2
J gene: TRBJ2-3
clone size: .
CDR3 DNA: TGTGCCAGCAGTCCTCTAGCGGAGATCACAGATACGCAGTATTTT
CDR3 protein: CASSPLAEITDTQYF

V gene: TRBV9
D gene: TRBD2
J gene: TRBJ2-1
clone size: .
CDR3 DNA: TGTGCCAGCGGACCCTCCCTAGCGGGGGGTTGGGGTCGTCGCGGTAATGAGCAGTTCTTC
CDR3 protein: CASGPSLAGGWGRRGNEQFF

V gene: TRBV5-4
D gene: TRBD1
J gene: TRBJ2-3
clone size: .
CDR3 DNA: TGTGCCAGCAGCTTGGCCAGGCGACAGGGGAGCGATACGCAGTATTTT
CDR3 protein: CASSLARRQGSDTQYF

V gene: TRBV30
D gene: .
J gene: TRBJ1-2
clone size: .
CDR3 DNA: TGTGCCTGGAGTGTAAATCGTGCAGGGGCGGGCACCTTC
CDR3 protein: CAWSVNRAGAGTF

V gene: TRBV19
D gene: .
J gene: TRBJ2-2
clone size: .
CDR3 DNA: TGTGCCAGTAGATTGGAGGTCCACACCGGGGAGCTGTTTTTT
CDR3 protein: CASRLEVHTGELFF

V gene: TRBV27
D gene: .
J gene: TRBJ1-2
clone size: .
CDR3 DNA: TGTGCCAGCAGTTTATCCCGGCGCGGGGGGTATAACTATGGCTACACCTTC
CDR3 protein: CASSLSRRGGYNYGYTF

V gene: TRBV2
D gene: .
J gene: TRBJ1-5
clone size: .
CDR3 DNA: TGTGCCAGCAGGGACAGTAAACAGCCCCAGCATTTT
CDR3 protein: CASRDSKQPQHF

V gene: TRBV10-3
D gene: TRBD2
J gene: TRBJ2-7
clone size: .
CDR3 DNA: TGTGCCATCTGGACTAGCGGGACCTACGAGCAGTACTTC
CDR3 protein: CAIWTSGTYEQYF

V gene: TRBV5-6
D gene: .
J gene: TRBJ1-2
clone size: .
CDR3 DNA: TGTGCCAGCAGCATGGGAGGGAACTATGGCTACACCTTC
CDR3 protein: CASSMGGNYGYTF

V gene: TRBV5-5
D gene: .
J gene: TRBJ2-7
clone size: .
CDR3 DNA: TGTGCCAGCAGCCGCGACATCTACGAGCAGTACTTC
CDR3 protein: CASSRDIYEQYF

V gene: TRBV28
D gene: .
J gene: TRBJ1-2
clone size: .
CDR3 DNA: TGTGCCAGCAGTTCTAATTCGTATGGCTACACCTTC
CDR3 protein: CASSSNSYGYTF

V gene: TRBV5-8
D gene: .
J gene: TRBJ1-1
clone size: .
CDR3 DNA: TGTGCCAGCAGCTTAGGGGTCTACACTGGACGCAAAAACACTGAAGCTTTCTTT
CDR3 protein: CASSLGVYTGRKNTEAFF

V gene: TRBV18
D gene: .
J gene: TRBJ2-1
clone size: .
CDR3 DNA: TGTGCCAGCTCACCGGGTATCGGCAGGGAAAAGGATGAGCAGTTCTTC
CDR3 protein: CASSPGIGREKDEQFF

V gene: TRBV30
D gene: .
J gene: TRBJ1-2
clone size: .
CDR3 DNA: TGTGCCTGGAGTCCGTTGAGAGAAAATGGCTACACCTTC
CDR3 protein: CAWSPLRENGYTF

V gene: TRBV10-3
D gene: .
J gene: TRBJ1-1
clone size: .
CDR3 DNA: TGTGCCATCAGTGCAGGGGCCTTGAACACTGAAGCTTTCTTT
CDR3 protein: CAISAGALNTEAFF

V gene: TRBV2
D gene: TRBD1
J gene: TRBJ1-6
clone size: .
CDR3 DNA: TGTGCCAGCAGTGAGCAACAGGGGAATTCACCCCTCCACTTT
CDR3 protein: CASSEQQGNSPLHF

V gene: TRBV30
D gene: TRBD2
J gene: TRBJ2-7
clone size: .
CDR3 DNA: TGTGCCTGGAGTAAGGGCGGGGGGGTCTCCTACGAGCAGTACTTC
CDR3 protein: CAWSKGGGVSYEQYF

V gene: TRBV21-1
D gene: .
J gene: TRBJ1-3
clone size: once
CDR3 DNA: TGTGCCAGCAGCAAAGTATCCGGGACAGCCGTTTCTGGAAACACCATATATTTT
CDR3 protein: CASSKVSGTAVSGNTIYF

V gene: TRBV15
D gene: .
J gene: TRBJ1-6
clone size: .
CDR3 DNA: TGTGCCACCAGCAGAGATTTGGCCTGGGGCTATTCACCCCTCCACTTT
CDR3 protein: CATSRDLAWGYSPLHF

V gene: TRBV6-5
D gene: .
J gene: TRBJ1-1
clone size: .
CDR3 DNA: TGTGCCAGCAGTTACAGTACAGGAGCGAACACTGAAGCTTTCTTT
CDR3 protein: CASSYSTGANTEAFF

V gene: TRBV14
D gene: .
J gene: TRBJ2-4
clone size: .
CDR3 DNA: TGTGCCAGCAGCCTATCAAACATTCAGTACTTC
CDR3 protein: CASSLSNIQYF

V gene: TRBV15
D gene: TRBD1
J gene: TRBJ1-4
clone size: few
CDR3 DNA: TGTGCCACCTCCGGGACAGGGTTGGAAAAACTGTTTTTT
CDR3 protein: CATSGTGLEKLFF

V gene: TRBV30
D gene: .
J gene: TRBJ2-7
clone size: once
CDR3 DNA: TGTGCCTGGAGTGAGACACAAAGCTCCTACGAGCAGTACTTC
CDR3 protein: CAWSETQSSYEQYF

V gene: TRBV29-1
D gene: .
J gene: TRBJ1-2
clone size: .
CDR3 DNA: TGCAGCGTTGAAATGAGTTATGGCTACACCTTC
CDR3 protein: CSVEMSYGYTF

V gene: TRBV19
D gene: TRBD1
J gene: TRBJ1-2
clone size: .
CDR3 DNA: TGTGCCAGTAGTATAGATGGGGACAGGGTCATCTATGGCTACACCTTC
CDR3 protein: CASSIDGDRVIYGYTF

V gene: TRBV2
D gene: .
J gene: TRBJ1-5
clone size: .
CDR3 DNA: TGTGCCAGCAGCGGTCAACTACGGAGCAATCAGCCCCAGCATTTT
CDR3 protein: CASSGQLRSNQPQHF

V gene: TRBV29-1
D gene: .
J gene: TRBJ1-2
clone size: .
CDR3 DNA: TGCAGCGGCCGACAGATTGGTTATGGCTACACCTTC
CDR3 protein: CSGRQIGYGYTF

V gene: TRBV28
D gene: TRBD1
J gene: TRBJ2-7
clone size: .
CDR3 DNA: TGTGCCAGCAGTTTATTGGGACAGGGCTACGAGCAGTACTTC
CDR3 protein: CASSLLGQGYEQYF

V gene: TRBV15
D gene: .
J gene: TRBJ2-5
clone size: .
CDR3 DNA: TGTGCCACCAGCAGAGCGGACACCTACCAAGAGACCCAGTACTTC
CDR3 protein: CATSRADTYQETQYF

V gene: TRBV4-1
D gene: .
J gene: TRBJ1-6
clone size: .
CDR3 DNA: TGCGCCAGCAGCCAAGGGGGACTTCCCAGCTCCTATAATTCACCCCTCCACTTT
CDR3 protein: CASSQGGLPSSYNSPLHF

V gene: TRBV5-1
D gene: TRBD2
J gene: TRBJ2-5
clone size: .
CDR3 DNA: TGCGCCAGCAGCTTTGGATTCGGCAGCGGGGGGCAAGAGACCCAGTACTTC
CDR3 protein: CASSFGFGSGGQETQYF

V gene: TRBV7-2
D gene: .
J gene: TRBJ1-1
clone size: .
CDR3 DNA: TGTGCCAGCAGCTACCAGAAGAACACTGAAGCTTTCTTT
CDR3 protein: CASSYQKNTEAFF

V gene: TRBV2
D gene: TRBD1
J gene: TRBJ2-1
clone size: .
CDR3 DNA: TGTGCCAGCAGACCAAATGGGGGACAGCGCAAGACGAATGAGCAGTTCTTC
CDR3 protein: CASRPNGGQRKTNEQFF

V gene: TRBV24-1
D gene: TRBD1
J gene: TRBJ2-2
clone size: .
CDR3 DNA: TGTGCCACCTCGAAACGGGACAGTCTATCCGGGGAGCTGTTTTTT
CDR3 protein: CATSKRDSLSGELFF

V gene: TRBV28
D gene: .
J gene: TRBJ1-3
clone size: .
CDR3 DNA: TGTGCCAGTGCCCCGGGGGGGAACACCATATATTTT
CDR3 protein: CASAPGGNTIYF